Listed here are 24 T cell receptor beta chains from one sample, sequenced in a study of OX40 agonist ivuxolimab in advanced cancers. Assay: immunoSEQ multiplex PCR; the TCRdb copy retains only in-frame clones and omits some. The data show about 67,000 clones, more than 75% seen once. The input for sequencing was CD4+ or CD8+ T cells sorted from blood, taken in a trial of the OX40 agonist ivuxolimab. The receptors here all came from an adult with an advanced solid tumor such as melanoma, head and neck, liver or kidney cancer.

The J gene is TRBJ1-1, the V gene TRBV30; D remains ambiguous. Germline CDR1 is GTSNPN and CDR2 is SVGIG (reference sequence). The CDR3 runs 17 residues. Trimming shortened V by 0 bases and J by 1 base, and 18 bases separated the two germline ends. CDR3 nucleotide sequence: TGTGCCTGGAGTGTACTTAATGGGAGGAATCGGAACACTGAAGCTTTCTTT. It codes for CAWSVLNGRNRNTEAFF.

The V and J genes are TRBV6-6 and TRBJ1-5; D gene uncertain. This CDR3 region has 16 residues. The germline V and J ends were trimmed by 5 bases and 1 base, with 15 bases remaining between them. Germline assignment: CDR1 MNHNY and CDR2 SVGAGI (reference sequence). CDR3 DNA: TGTGCCAGCAGTGGAAGAGCTGGTTCAAGCAATCAGCCCCAGCATTTT. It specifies CASSGRAGSSNQPQHF.

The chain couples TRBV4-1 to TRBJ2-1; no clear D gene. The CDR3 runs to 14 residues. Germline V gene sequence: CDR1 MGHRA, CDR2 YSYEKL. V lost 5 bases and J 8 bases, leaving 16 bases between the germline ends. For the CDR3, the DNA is TGCGCCAGCAGCTCCCGGACGATTGCGGATGAGCAGTTCTTC. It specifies CASSSRTIADEQFF.

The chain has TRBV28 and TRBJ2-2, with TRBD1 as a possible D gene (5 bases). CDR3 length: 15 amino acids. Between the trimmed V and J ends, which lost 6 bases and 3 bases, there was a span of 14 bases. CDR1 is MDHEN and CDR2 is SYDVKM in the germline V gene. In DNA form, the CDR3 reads TGTGCCAGCAGGAGTCGGCAGGGCTACACCGGGGAGCTGTTTTTT. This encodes CASRSRQGYTGELFF. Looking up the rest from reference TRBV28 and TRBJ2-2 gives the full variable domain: DVKVTQSSRYLVKRTGEKVFLECVQDMDHENMFWYRQDPGLGLRLIYFSYDVKMKEKGDIPEGYSVSREKKERFSLILESASTNQTSMYLCASRSRQGYTGELFFGEGSRLTVL.

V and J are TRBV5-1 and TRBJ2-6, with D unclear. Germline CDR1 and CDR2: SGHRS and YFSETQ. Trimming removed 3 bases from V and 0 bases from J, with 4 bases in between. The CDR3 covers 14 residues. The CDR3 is CASSYGSGANVLTF. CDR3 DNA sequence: TGCGCCAGCAGCTATGGCTCTGGGGCCAACGTCCTGACTTTC.

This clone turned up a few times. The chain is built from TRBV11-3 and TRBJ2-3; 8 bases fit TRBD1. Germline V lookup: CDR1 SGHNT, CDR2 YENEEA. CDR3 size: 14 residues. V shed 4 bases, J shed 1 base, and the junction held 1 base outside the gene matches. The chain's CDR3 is CASSWGQGTDTQYF. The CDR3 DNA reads TGTGCCAGCAGCTGGGGACAGGGCACAGATACGCAGTATTTT.

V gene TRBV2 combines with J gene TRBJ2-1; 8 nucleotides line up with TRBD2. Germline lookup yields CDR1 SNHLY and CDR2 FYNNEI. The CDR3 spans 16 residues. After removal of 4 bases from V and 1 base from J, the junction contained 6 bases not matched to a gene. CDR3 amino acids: CASSGTSYGSYNEQFF. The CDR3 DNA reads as TGTGCCAGCAGTGGGACTAGCTATGGGTCCTACAATGAGCAGTTCTTC.

In DNA, the CDR3 is TGTGCCAGTGGCGAGAGTCAGCCCCAGCATTTT. It translates to CASGESQPQHF. The chain recombines TRBV19 with TRBJ1-5; D unresolved. This CDR3 contains 11 residues. In germline, CDR1 is LNHDA, CDR2 SQIVND (reference sequence). Trimming cost V 8 bases and J 6 bases, with 8 bases left between them.

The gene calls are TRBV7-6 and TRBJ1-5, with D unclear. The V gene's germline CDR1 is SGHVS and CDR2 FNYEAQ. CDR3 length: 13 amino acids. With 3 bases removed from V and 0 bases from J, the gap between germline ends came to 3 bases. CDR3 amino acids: CASSLDSNQPQHF. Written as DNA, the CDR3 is TGTGCCAGCAGCTTGGATAGCAATCAGCCCCAGCATTTT.

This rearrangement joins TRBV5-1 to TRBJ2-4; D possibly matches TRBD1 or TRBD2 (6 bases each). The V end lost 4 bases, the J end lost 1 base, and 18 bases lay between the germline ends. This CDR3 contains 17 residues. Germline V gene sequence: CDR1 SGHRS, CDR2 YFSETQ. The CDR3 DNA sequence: TGCGCCAGCAGCCCTCGCGGAGGGGGAAATGCCAAAAACATTCAGTACTTC. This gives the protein CASSPRGGGNAKNIQYF.

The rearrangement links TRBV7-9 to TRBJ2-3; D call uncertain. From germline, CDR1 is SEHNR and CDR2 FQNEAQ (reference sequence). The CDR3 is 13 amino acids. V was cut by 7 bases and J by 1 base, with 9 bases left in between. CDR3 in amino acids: CASKFEGTDTQYF. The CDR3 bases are TGTGCCAGCAAATTTGAGGGCACAGATACGCAGTATTTT.

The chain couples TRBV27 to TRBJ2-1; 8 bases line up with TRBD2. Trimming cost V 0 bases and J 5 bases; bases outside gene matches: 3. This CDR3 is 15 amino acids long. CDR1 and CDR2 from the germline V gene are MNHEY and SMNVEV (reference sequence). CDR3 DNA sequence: TGTGCCAGCAGTTTATCTACTAGCGGAAACAATGAGCAGTTCTTC. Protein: CASSLSTSGNNEQFF.

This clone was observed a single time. The CDR3 sequence is CATQDRLHYNEQFF. The CDR3 DNA is TGCGCCACCCAGGACAGACTTCACTACAATGAGCAGTTCTTC. This chain joins TRBV10-2 and TRBJ2-1, with D maybe TRBD1 (6 bases). CDR1 WSHSY and CDR2 SAAADI come from the germline V gene. There are 14 residues in the CDR3. V lost 10 bases and J 3 bases, leaving 16 bases between the germline ends.

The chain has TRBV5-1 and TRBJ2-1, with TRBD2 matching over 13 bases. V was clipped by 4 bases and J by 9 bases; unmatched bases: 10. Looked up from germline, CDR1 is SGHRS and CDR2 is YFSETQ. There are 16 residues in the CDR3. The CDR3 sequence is CASSPSGLAGDGEQFF. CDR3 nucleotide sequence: TGCGCCAGCAGCCCGTCCGGACTAGCGGGGGACGGTGAGCAGTTCTTC. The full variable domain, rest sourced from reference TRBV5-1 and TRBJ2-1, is KAGVTQTPRYLIKTRGQQVTLSCSPISGHRSVSWYQQTPGQGLQFLFEYFSETQRNKGNFPGRFSGRQFSNSRSEMNVSTLELGDSALYLCASSPSGLAGDGEQFFGPGTRLTVL.

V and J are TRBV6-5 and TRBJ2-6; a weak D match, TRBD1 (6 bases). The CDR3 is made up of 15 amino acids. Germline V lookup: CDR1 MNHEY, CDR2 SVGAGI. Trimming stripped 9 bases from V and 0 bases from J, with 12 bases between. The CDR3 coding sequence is TGTGCCAGTGGGACACGACTCTCTGGGGCCAACGTCCTGACTTTC. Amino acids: CASGTRLSGANVLTF.

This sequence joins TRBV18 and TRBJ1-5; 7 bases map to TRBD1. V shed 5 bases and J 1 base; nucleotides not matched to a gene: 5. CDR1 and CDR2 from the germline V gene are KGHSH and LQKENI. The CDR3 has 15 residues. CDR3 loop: CASSWNRGSNQPQHF. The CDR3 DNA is TGTGCCAGCTCATGGAACAGGGGAAGCAATCAGCCCCAGCATTTT. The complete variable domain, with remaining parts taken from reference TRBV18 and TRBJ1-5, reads NAGVMQNPRHLVRRRGQEARLRCSPMKGHSHVYWYRQLPEEGLKFMVYLQKENIIDESGMPKERFSAEFPKEGPSILRIQQVVRGDSAAYFCASSWNRGSNQPQHFGDGTRLSIL.

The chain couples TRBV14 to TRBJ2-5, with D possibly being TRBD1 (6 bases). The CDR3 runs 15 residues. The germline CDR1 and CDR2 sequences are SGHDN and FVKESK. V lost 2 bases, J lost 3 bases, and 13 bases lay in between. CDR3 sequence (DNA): TGTGCCAGCAGCCAACTGGGGGCCGGAGAAGAGACCCAGTACTTC. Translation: CASSQLGAGEETQYF.

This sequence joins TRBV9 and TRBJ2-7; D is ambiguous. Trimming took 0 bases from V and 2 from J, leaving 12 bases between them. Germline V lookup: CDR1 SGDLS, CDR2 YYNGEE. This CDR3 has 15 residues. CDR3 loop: CASSVGDAPAYEQYF. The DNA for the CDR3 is TGTGCCAGCAGCGTAGGAGACGCACCAGCCTACGAGCAGTACTTC. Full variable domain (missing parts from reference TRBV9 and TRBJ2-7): DSGVTQTPKHLITATGQRVTLRCSPRSGDLSVYWYQQSLDQGLQFLIQYYNGEERAKGNILERFSAQQFPDLHSELNLSSLELGDSALYFCASSVGDAPAYEQYFGPGTRLTVT.

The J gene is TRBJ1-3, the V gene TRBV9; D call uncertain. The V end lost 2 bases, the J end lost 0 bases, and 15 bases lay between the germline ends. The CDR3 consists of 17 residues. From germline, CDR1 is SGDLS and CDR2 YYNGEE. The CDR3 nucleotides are TGTGCCAGCAGCGTTATCGTGGGCGGCTCCTCTGGAAACACCATATATTTT. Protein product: CASSVIVGGSSGNTIYF.

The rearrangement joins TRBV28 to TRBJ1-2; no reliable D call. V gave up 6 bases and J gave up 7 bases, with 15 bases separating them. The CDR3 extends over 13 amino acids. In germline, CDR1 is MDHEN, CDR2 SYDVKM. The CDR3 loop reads CASRFSAGPGYTF. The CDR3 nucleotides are TGTGCCAGCAGGTTCTCCGCGGGCCCTGGCTACACCTTC.

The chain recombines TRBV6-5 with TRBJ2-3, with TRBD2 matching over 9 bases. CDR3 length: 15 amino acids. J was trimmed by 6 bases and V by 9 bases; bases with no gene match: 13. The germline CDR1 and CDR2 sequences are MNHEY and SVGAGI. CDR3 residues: CASRGSGRMGDTQYF. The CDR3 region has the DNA TGTGCCAGTCGAGGGAGCGGGAGGATGGGCGATACGCAGTATTTT.

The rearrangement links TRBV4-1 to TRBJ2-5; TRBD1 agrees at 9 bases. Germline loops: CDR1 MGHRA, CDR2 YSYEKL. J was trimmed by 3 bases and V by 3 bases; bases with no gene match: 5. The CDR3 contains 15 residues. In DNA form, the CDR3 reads TGCGCCAGCAGCCAGTACGGGACAGGGAAAGAGACCCAGTACTTC. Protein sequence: CASSQYGTGKETQYF.

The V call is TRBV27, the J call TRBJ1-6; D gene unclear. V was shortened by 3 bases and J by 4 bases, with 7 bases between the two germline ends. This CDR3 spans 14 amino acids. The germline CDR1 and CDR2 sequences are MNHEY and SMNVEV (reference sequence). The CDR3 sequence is CASSFLGYNSPLHF. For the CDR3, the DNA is TGTGCCAGCAGTTTCCTGGGTTATAATTCACCCCTCCACTTT.

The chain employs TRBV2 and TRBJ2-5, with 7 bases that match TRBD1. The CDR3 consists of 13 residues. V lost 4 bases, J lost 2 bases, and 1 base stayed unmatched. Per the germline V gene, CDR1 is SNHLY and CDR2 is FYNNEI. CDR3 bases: TGTGCCAGCAGTGGGGGACAGCAAGAGACCCAGTACTTC. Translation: CASSGGQQETQYF.